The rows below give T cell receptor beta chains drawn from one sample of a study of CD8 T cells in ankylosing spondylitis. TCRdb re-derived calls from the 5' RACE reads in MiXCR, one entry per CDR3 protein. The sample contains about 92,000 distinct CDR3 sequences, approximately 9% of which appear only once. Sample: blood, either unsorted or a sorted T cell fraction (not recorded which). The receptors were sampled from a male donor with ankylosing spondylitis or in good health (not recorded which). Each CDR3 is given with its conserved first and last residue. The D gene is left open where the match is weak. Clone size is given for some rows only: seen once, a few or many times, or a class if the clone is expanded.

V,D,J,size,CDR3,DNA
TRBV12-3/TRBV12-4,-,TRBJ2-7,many,CASSPSGPRGTYEQYF,TGTGCCAGCAGTCCGTCGGGCCCTCGCGGGACCTACGAGCAGTACTTC
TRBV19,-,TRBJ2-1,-,CASSIDYPEQFF,TGTGCCAGTAGTATAGATTACCCTGAGCAGTTCTTC
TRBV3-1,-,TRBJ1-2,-,CASSPVPESYGYTF,TGTGCCAGCAGCCCCGTCCCGGAGTCCTATGGCTACACCTTC
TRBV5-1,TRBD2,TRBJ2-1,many,CASSLESGGAGEQFF,TGCGCCAGCAGCTTGGAGAGCGGGGGGGCAGGTGAGCAGTTCTTC
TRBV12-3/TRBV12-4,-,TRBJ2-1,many,CASKPDQTYNEQFF,TGTGCCAGCAAACCGGACCAAACCTACAATGAGCAGTTCTTC
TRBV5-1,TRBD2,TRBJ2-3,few,CASSLRSGGVSDTQYF,TGCGCCAGCAGCCTTCGTAGCGGGGGTGTGTCAGATACGCAGTATTTT
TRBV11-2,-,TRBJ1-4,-,CASSWGDEKLFF,TGTGCCAGCAGCTGGGGGGATGAAAAACTGTTTTTT
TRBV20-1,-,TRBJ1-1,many,CSAPRTAEAFF,TGCAGTGCGCCTCGGACAGCGGAAGCTTTCTTT
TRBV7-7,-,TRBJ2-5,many,CASSLTAGASQETQYF,TGTGCTAGCAGCTTGACTGCGGGGGCTTCCCAAGAGACCCAGTACTTC
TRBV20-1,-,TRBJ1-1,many,CSASRQMGTEAFF,TGCAGTGCTTCCAGACAGATGGGCACTGAAGCTTTCTTT
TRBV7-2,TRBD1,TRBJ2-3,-,CASSLPTGVTDTQYF,TGTGCCAGCAGCTTACCCACAGGGGTCACAGATACGCAGTATTTT